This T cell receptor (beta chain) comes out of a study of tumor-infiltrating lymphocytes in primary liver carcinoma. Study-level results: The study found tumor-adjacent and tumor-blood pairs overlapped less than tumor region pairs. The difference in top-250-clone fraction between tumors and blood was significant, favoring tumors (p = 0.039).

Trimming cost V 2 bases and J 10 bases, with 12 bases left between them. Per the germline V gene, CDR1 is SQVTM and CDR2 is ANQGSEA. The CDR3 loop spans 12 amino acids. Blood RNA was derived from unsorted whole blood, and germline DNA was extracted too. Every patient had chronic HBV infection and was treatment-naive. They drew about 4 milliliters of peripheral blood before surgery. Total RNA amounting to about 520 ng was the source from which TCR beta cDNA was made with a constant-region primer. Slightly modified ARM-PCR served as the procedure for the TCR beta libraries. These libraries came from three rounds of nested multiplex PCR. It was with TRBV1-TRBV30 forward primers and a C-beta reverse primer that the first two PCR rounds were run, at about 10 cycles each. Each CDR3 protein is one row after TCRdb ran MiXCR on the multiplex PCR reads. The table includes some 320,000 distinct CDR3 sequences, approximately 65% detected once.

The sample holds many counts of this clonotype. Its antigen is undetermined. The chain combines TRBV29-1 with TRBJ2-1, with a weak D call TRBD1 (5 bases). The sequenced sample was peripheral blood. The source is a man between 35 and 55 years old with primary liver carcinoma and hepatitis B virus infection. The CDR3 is CSVERGKGEQFF. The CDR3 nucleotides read TGCAGCGTTGAAAGAGGCAAGGGGGAGCAGTTCTTC.